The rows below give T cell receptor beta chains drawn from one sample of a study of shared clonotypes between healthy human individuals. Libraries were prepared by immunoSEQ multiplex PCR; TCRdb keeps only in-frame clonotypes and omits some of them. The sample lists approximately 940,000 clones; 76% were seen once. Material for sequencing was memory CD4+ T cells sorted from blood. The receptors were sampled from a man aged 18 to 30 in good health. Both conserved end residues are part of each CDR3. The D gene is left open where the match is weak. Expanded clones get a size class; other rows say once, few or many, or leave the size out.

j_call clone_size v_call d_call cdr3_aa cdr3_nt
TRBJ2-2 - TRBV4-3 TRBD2 CASSQEPGLAGVNTGELFF TGCGCCAGCAGCCAAGAGCCGGGACTAGCGGGGGTGAACACCGGGGAGCTGTTTTTT
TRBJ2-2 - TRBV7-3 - CASSLTGAGELFF TGTGCCAGCAGCTTAACGGGTGCCGGGGAGCTGTTTTTT
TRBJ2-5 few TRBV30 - CAWTRGVEKTQYF TGTGCCTGGACCCGTGGGGTGGAAAAGACCCAGTACTTC
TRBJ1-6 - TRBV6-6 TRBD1 CASSSGTGVYNSPLHF TGTGCCAGCAGCTCCGGGACAGGGGTGTATAATTCACCCCTCCACTTT
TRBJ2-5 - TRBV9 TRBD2 CASSVSPRAGNQETQYF TGTGCCAGCAGCGTATCCCCACGAGCGGGGAACCAAGAGACCCAGTACTTC
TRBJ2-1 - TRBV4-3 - CASSQDRTAYNEQFF TGCGCCAGCAGCCAAGATCGGACAGCCTACAATGAGCAGTTCTTC
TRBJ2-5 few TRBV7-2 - CASSLPPGTQYF TGTGCCAGCTCTCTTCCCCCGGGTACCCAGTACTTC
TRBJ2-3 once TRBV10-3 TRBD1 CAISTGSADTQYF TGTGCCATTTCGACAGGGTCGGCAGATACGCAGTATTTT
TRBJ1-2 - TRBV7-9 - CASSPQEGRYTF TGTGCCAGCAGCCCCCAGGAGGGGCGCTACACCTTC
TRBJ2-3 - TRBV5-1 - CASSLEPGVSDTQYF TGCGCCAGCAGCTTGGAACCGGGAGTATCGGATACGCAGTATTTT
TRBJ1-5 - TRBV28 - CASSDNTGSFSNQPQHF TGTGCCAGCAGTGACAACACCGGTTCGTTTAGCAATCAGCCCCAGCATTTT
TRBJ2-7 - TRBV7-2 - CASSLRDGAAYEQYF TGTGCCAGTAGCCTCCGGGACGGCGCCGCCTACGAGCAGTACTTC
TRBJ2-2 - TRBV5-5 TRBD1 CASSLGTENTGELFF TGTGCCAGCAGCCTGGGGACAGAAAACACCGGGGAGCTGTTTTTT
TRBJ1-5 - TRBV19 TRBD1 CASSDSGGAGQPQHF TGTGCCAGTAGTGACTCAGGGGGCGCCGGACAGCCCCAGCATTTT
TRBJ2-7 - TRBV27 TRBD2 CASSLVLPGLASEQYF TGTGCCAGCAGTTTAGTCTTACCGGGACTAGCATCCGAGCAGTACTTC
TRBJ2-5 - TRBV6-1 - CASSENTKYQETQYF TGTGCCAGCAGTGAAAACACCAAGTACCAAGAGACCCAGTACTTC
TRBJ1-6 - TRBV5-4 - CASSLGGPRRDSPLHF TGTGCCAGCAGCTTGGGCGGACCCCGAAGGGATTCACCCCTCCACTTT
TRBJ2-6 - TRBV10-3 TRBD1 CAIRGQGANGANVLTF TGTGCCATCAGGGGACAGGGGGCGAATGGGGCCAACGTCCTGACTTTC
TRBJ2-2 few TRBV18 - CASSPQGIESGELFF TGTGCCAGCTCACCGCAGGGTATAGAGTCCGGGGAGCTGTTTTTT
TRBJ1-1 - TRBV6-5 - CASSYGGWGTEAFF TGTGCCAGCAGTTACGGGGGCTGGGGCACTGAAGCTTTCTTT
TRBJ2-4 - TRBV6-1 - CASTLSQPNGIQYF TGTGCCAGCACCTTATCCCAACCAAATGGCATTCAGTACTTC
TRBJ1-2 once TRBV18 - CASSPPGTLYGYTF TGTGCCAGCTCACCACCCGGGACTCTCTATGGCTACACCTTC
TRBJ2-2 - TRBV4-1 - CASSQDVDYTGELFF TGCGCCAGCAGCCAAGACGTAGATTACACCGGGGAGCTGTTTTTT
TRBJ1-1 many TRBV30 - CAWSRAANTEAFF TGTGCCTGGAGTCGGGCGGCGAACACTGAAGCTTTCTTT
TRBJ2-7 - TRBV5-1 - CASSLAGNYEQYF TGCGCCAGCAGCTTGGCGGGCAACTACGAGCAGTACTTC
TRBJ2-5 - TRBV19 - CASSRLGTQETQYF TGTGCCAGTAGTCGGCTAGGCACCCAAGAGACCCAGTACTTC
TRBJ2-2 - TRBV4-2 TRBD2 CASSPRGYLAGEDGELFF TGTGCCAGCAGCCCTAGAGGTTACCTAGCGGGGGAGGACGGGGAGCTGTTTTTT
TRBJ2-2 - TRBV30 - CASSLWTRNTGELFF TGTGCCTCCTCCCTGTGGACGAGAAACACCGGGGAGCTGTTTTTT
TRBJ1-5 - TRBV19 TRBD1 CASSMGTGGYRNQPQHF TGTGCCAGTAGTATGGGAACAGGGGGATATCGTAATCAGCCCCAGCATTTT
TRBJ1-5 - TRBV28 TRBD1 CASSYAGGSNQPQHF TGTGCCAGCAGTTACGCAGGGGGTAGCAATCAGCCCCAGCATTTT
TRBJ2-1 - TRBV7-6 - CASSLAHRAGEQFF TGTGCCAGCAGCTTAGCGCATCGAGCGGGTGAGCAGTTCTTC
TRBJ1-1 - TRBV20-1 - CSALVGPVAFF TGCAGTGCATTAGTGGGGCCGGTGGCTTTCTTT
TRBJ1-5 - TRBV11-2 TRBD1 CASSRDRGNQPQHF TGTGCCAGCAGCCGCGACAGGGGGAATCAGCCCCAGCATTTT
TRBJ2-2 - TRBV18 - CASSPYHGTLNTGELFF TGTGCCAGCTCCCCATACCATGGGACCCTTAACACCGGGGAGCTGTTTTTT
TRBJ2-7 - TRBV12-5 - CASGNPPQGYEQYF TGTGCTAGTGGAAACCCGCCTCAGGGTTACGAGCAGTACTTC
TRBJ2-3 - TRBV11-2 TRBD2 CASSLLAGSTDTQYF TGTGCCAGCAGCCTTCTAGCGGGCAGCACAGATACGCAGTATTTT
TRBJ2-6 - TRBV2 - CASSTASSGANVLTF TGTGCCAGCTCAACAGCGAGCTCTGGGGCCAACGTCCTGACTTTC
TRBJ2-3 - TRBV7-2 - CASSLFAGSGADTQYF TGTGCCAGCAGCTTATTCGCAGGAAGCGGAGCAGATACGCAGTATTTT
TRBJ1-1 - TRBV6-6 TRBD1 CASSYRQGATEAFF TGTGCCAGCAGTTACCGCCAGGGGGCGACTGAAGCTTTCTTT
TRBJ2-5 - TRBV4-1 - CASSPPQGQETQYF TGCGCCAGCAGCCCCCCTCAGGGGCAAGAGACCCAGTACTTC
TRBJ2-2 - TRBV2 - CASRTRGAKNTGELFF TGTGCCAGCCGCACCCGGGGGGCAAAAAACACCGGGGAGCTGTTTTTT
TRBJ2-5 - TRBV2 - CVTGQTWGVMYF TGTGTCACCGGCCAAACGTGGGGGGTGATGTACTTC
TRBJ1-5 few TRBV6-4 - CASSDSLGSESNQPQHF TGTGCCAGCAGTGACTCGTTGGGGAGCGAGAGCAATCAGCCCCAGCATTTT
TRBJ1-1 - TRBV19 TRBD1 CASRAGQRYLNTEAFF TGTGCCAGTAGAGCGGGACAGCGGTACCTGAACACTGAAGCTTTCTTT
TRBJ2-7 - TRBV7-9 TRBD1 CASSRQGAPYEQYF TGTGCCAGCAGCAGACAGGGGGCCCCCTACGAGCAGTACTTC
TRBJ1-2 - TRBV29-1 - CSVEKPPTGYYGYTF TGCAGCGTTGAAAAACCTCCCACAGGGTACTATGGCTACACCTTC
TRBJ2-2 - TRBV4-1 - CASSPVRGPYTGELFF TGCGCCAGCAGCCCAGTTCGCGGGCCGTACACCGGGGAGCTGTTTTTT
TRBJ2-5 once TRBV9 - CASSGGGETQYF TGTGCCAGCAGCGGCGGTGGAGAGACCCAGTACTTC
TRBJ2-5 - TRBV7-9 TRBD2 CASSLRTSGGFQETQYF TGTGCCAGCAGCTTACGGACTAGCGGGGGCTTTCAAGAGACCCAGTACTTC